A selection of T cell receptor beta chains follows, all from one sample in a study of blood T cell repertoires in COVID-19. The method was immunoSEQ multiplex PCR; TCRdb's version includes in-frame clones alone and lacks a portion of them. The sample has a few hundred thousand clones, roughly 89% seen once. Sequencing input: peripheral blood. The receptor source for this set is a woman aged 25 to 39 with active or convalescent COVID-19. Both conserved end residues are part of each CDR3. The order of the fields is D gene, J gene, clone size, V gene, CDR3 protein, CDR3 DNA. A D gene is named only where the DNA matches it firmly. A row's size may be missing; if present it is once, few, many or a size class.

TRBD2,TRBJ2-3,.,TRBV28,CALSGGAVDTQYF,TGTGCCCTAAGCGGGGGGGCCGTCGATACGCAGTATTTT
.,TRBJ1-1,.,TRBV10-3,CAISSGGGNTEAFF,TGTGCCATCAGCTCAGGTGGAGGAAACACTGAAGCTTTCTTT
TRBD1,TRBJ2-7,once,TRBV28,CASTPPDRVYEQYF,TGTGCCAGCACCCCGCCGGACAGGGTATACGAGCAGTACTTC
.,TRBJ2-2,.,TRBV29-1,CSVGSEMLNANTGELFF,TGCAGCGTTGGCTCGGAGATGCTCAACGCGAACACCGGGGAGCTGTTTTTT
TRBD2,TRBJ2-3,.,TRBV3-1/TRBV3-2,CASSLTSVGDTQYF,TGTGCCAGCAGCCTGACTAGCGTTGGAGATACGCAGTATTTT
TRBD1,TRBJ1-2,.,TRBV5-6,CASSPGQDPLLYGYTF,TGTGCCAGCAGCCCAGGACAGGATCCACTTCTCTATGGCTACACCTTC
TRBD1,TRBJ1-5,few,TRBV15,CATSPGGFNQPQHF,TGTGCCACCAGCCCAGGGGGCTTCAATCAGCCCCAGCATTTT
TRBD1,TRBJ1-5,.,TRBV19,CASSTTDRVAFSGNQPQHF,TGTGCCAGTAGTACTACCGACAGGGTAGCCTTCTCGGGCAATCAGCCCCAGCATTTT
.,TRBJ2-7,.,TRBV9,CASSVGRQGSHEQYF,TGTGCCAGCAGCGTCGGGAGACAGGGATCCCACGAGCAGTACTTC
.,TRBJ1-1,.,TRBV30,CAWSVLANTEAFF,TGTGCCTGGAGTGTATTGGCGAACACTGAAGCTTTCTTT
TRBD2,TRBJ2-2,.,TRBV7-9,CASTLALAGISGELFF,TGTGCCAGCACACTAGCCCTAGCGGGAATCTCCGGGGAGCTGTTTTTT
TRBD1,TRBJ2-1,.,TRBV29-1,CSVRHRGSYNEQFF,TGCAGCGTTAGACACAGGGGCTCCTACAATGAGCAGTTCTTC
.,TRBJ1-2,once,TRBV7-8,CASSLRVQGAGGYTF,TGTGCCAGCAGCTTAAGGGTCCAGGGCGCTGGTGGCTACACCTTC
TRBD1,TRBJ1-6,.,TRBV7-9,CASTSSGTGAPWGVTPLHF,TGTGCCAGCACCTCAAGCGGGACAGGAGCCCCTTGGGGAGTGACACCCCTCCACTTT
.,TRBJ1-5,.,TRBV19,CASRADSSNQPQHF,TGTGCCAGTAGGGCGGATTCGTCAAATCAGCCCCAGCATTTT
.,TRBJ1-4,.,TRBV30,CAWDRGIPNEKLFF,TGTGCCTGGGATAGGGGGATCCCTAATGAAAAACTGTTTTTT
TRBD1,TRBJ1-5,.,TRBV19,CASSRQGAGGQPQHF,TGTGCCAGTAGTAGACAGGGGGCGGGCGGTCAGCCCCAGCATTTT
.,TRBJ2-3,.,TRBV7-9,CASSLVVGQGRTDTQYF,TGTGCCAGCAGCTTAGTAGTAGGGCAGGGCCGCACAGATACGCAGTATTTT
TRBD1,TRBJ1-2,.,TRBV5-1,CASSSGTGGLYYGYTF,TGCGCCAGCAGCTCTGGGACAGGGGGCTTATATTATGGCTACACCTTC
.,TRBJ1-4,.,TRBV18,CASSPRTGGNEKLFF,TGTGCCAGCTCACCCAGGACGGGGGGCAATGAAAAACTGTTTTTT
.,TRBJ2-4,.,TRBV10-3,CATTDGGLAKNIQYF,TGTGCCACAACCGACGGGGGGCTAGCCAAAAACATTCAGTACTTC
TRBD1,TRBJ1-1,.,TRBV2,CASSETGGRTEAFF,TGTGCCAGCAGCGAGACAGGGGGAAGGACTGAAGCTTTCTTT
TRBD1,TRBJ2-5,.,TRBV3-1/TRBV3-2,CASSPPGGVWETQYF,TGTGCCAGCAGCCCCCCAGGGGGCGTATGGGAGACCCAGTACTTC
TRBD1,TRBJ1-2,.,TRBV7-2,CASSGAGGYYGYTF,TGTGCCAGCAGCGGGGCAGGGGGCTACTATGGCTACACCTTC
.,TRBJ1-2,.,TRBV7-9,CASSLSDGGWHGYTF,TGTGCCAGCAGCTTATCGGACGGAGGATGGCATGGCTACACCTTC
TRBD2,TRBJ2-3,.,TRBV12-5,CASGLTGLAGDADTQYF,TGTGCTAGTGGTTTGACCGGATTAGCGGGGGACGCAGATACGCAGTATTTT
.,TRBJ1-2,.,TRBV19,CASSIQRNGNYGYTF,TGTGCCAGTAGTATTCAGCGGAACGGAAACTATGGCTACACCTTC
TRBD1,TRBJ2-1,.,TRBV7-3,CASSSEPGQGKNEQFF,TGTGCCAGCAGCTCTGAGCCGGGACAGGGGAAGAATGAGCAGTTCTTC
.,TRBJ2-7,.,TRBV2,CASSELWAPLYGQYF,TGTGCCAGCAGTGAACTATGGGCCCCTCTGTATGGGCAGTACTTC
.,TRBJ1-3,.,TRBV5-5,CASRRGDISGNTIYF,TGTGCCAGCAGACGGGGGGACATCTCTGGAAACACCATATATTTT
.,TRBJ2-1,once,TRBV19,CASSIRVRGGGRSGEQFF,TGTGCCAGTAGTATAAGGGTTAGAGGGGGGGGCCGGTCGGGTGAGCAGTTCTTC
TRBD2,TRBJ2-2,.,TRBV5-4,CASSLGLAGGPGTGELFF,TGTGCCAGCAGCCTGGGACTAGCGGGGGGGCCTGGTACCGGGGAGCTGTTTTTT
.,TRBJ1-4,.,TRBV19,CASSITGPLHEKLFF,TGTGCCAGTAGTATTACTGGGCCGCTTCATGAAAAACTGTTTTTT
TRBD1,TRBJ1-2,.,TRBV19,CASSSGQGLYGYTF,TGTGCCAGTAGTAGCGGACAGGGCCTCTATGGCTACACCTTC
.,TRBJ2-1,.,TRBV30,CAWSRGPYNEQFF,TGTGCCTGGAGTCGGGGTCCCTACAATGAGCAGTTCTTC
.,TRBJ2-2,.,TRBV6-2/TRBV6-3,CASSLLQGTGELFF,TGTGCCAGCAGTTTGTTACAGGGAACCGGGGAGCTGTTTTTT
TRBD1,TRBJ1-6,once,TRBV7-9,CASSVITGASPLHF,TGTGCCAGCAGCGTAATAACAGGGGCCTCACCCCTCCACTTT
TRBD1,TRBJ2-7,.,TRBV6-5,CASRTRDRATYEQYF,TGTGCCAGCAGGACCCGGGACAGGGCTACCTACGAGCAGTACTTC
.,TRBJ2-6,.,TRBV6-1,CASSERRRSSGANVLTF,TGTGCCAGCAGTGAAAGGAGACGTTCCTCTGGGGCCAACGTCCTGACTTTC
.,TRBJ2-7,few,TRBV6-5,CASSYSSLRGTYEQYF,TGTGCCAGCAGTTACTCTAGTTTGAGAGGGACCTACGAGCAGTACTTC
TRBD1,TRBJ1-6,.,TRBV7-9,CASSRGDRGDSPLHF,TGTGCCAGCAGCAGAGGGGACAGGGGGGATTCACCCCTCCACTTT
TRBD2,TRBJ2-2,.,TRBV6-2/TRBV6-3,CASSYSLAGIPTSNTGELFF,TGTGCCAGCAGTTACTCCCTAGCGGGGATCCCAACATCGAACACCGGGGAGCTGTTTTTT
.,TRBJ2-5,.,TRBV28,CASWAPGEQETQYF,TGTGCCAGCTGGGCCCCCGGGGAGCAAGAGACCCAGTACTTC
TRBD1,TRBJ1-2,.,TRBV7-2,CASSLGHRGDYGYTF,TGTGCCAGCAGCTTAGGGCACAGGGGAGACTATGGCTACACCTTC
.,TRBJ1-4,.,TRBV19,CASSNNEKLFF,TGTGCCAGTAGCAATAATGAAAAACTGTTTTTT
TRBD2,TRBJ2-5,.,TRBV9,CASSVGTLAGGLVLQETQYF,TGTGCCAGCAGCGTTGGGACCTTAGCGGGGGGGCTTGTCTTACAAGAGACCCAGTACTTC
.,TRBJ2-2,.,TRBV29-1,CSGTDRNTGELFF,TGCAGCGGAACGGACAGAAACACCGGGGAGCTGTTTTTT
.,TRBJ2-7,.,TRBV15,CATSRETGMLYEQYF,TGTGCCACCAGCAGGGAGACAGGTATGCTCTACGAGCAGTACTTC
TRBD1,TRBJ1-2,once,TRBV28,CASSLTGDGYTF,TGTGCCAGCAGTTTAACAGGGGATGGCTACACCTTC
.,TRBJ1-1,.,TRBV27,CASSLGPGLDTEAFF,TGTGCCAGCAGTTTAGGTCCAGGGCTGGACACTGAAGCTTTCTTT
TRBD1,TRBJ2-7,.,TRBV5-1,CASSLEGRGLGEQYF,TGCGCCAGCAGCTTGGAGGGCAGGGGGCTTGGCGAGCAGTACTTC
.,TRBJ1-2,.,TRBV30,CALTTGLNYGYTF,TGTGCCTTAACGACAGGCCTTAACTATGGCTACACCTTC
.,TRBJ2-7,.,TRBV4-1,CASSQAPGIWSYEQYF,TGCGCCAGCAGCCAAGCCCCAGGGATTTGGTCCTACGAGCAGTACTTC